What follows describes a single T cell receptor beta chain. Distinct nucleotide sequences in the sample also encode this CDR3. These data come from a study of blood T cell repertoires in COVID-19. At the level of the study: The samples span acute and convalescent COVID-19 from the United States, Italy and Spain.

Sequenced by immunoSEQ multiplex PCR; TCRdb stores in-frame clones only, minus some. Among around 380,000 clones listed, roughly four fifths were seen once. The sequence was collected from a human donor with acute or convalescent COVID-19. The donor label of this sample is uncertain. Specimen: peripheral blood.

Here the CDR3 DNA reads TGTGCCAGCAGTTTCCAGAACACTGAAGCTTTCTTT. It specifies CASSFQNTEAFF. The gene calls are TRBV12-3 or TRBV12-4 and TRBJ1-1, with D unclear. Deletions cut 3 bases from V and 1 base from J, with 3 bases between. This CDR3 spans 12 amino acids.